This TCR beta chain was identified during a study of early T cells in non-severe SARS-CoV-2 infection. TCRdb re-called the 5' RACE reads through MiXCR, storing one row per CDR3 protein. The sample contains tens of thousands of distinct CDR3 sequences, approximately 13% of which appear only once. There are 17 residues in the CDR3. There are many counts of this clonotype. As yet, its antigen is unknown. Study results and caveats: Anti-spike CD8 responses were favored in VDJdb matching, and private and CD4 specificities were missed.

The chain joins TRBV3-2 to TRBJ1-1. TRBV3-2 corresponds to a pseudogene. The receptor was derived from an adult who was a healthcare worker with PCR-confirmed SARS-CoV-2 infection or an uninfected control (not recorded which). The sequenced sample was whole blood. The CDR3 reads CASSQDIGARRNTEAFF. DNA for the CDR3: TGTGCCAGCAGCCAAGATATTGGGGCTAGACGGAACACTGAAGCTTTCTTT.